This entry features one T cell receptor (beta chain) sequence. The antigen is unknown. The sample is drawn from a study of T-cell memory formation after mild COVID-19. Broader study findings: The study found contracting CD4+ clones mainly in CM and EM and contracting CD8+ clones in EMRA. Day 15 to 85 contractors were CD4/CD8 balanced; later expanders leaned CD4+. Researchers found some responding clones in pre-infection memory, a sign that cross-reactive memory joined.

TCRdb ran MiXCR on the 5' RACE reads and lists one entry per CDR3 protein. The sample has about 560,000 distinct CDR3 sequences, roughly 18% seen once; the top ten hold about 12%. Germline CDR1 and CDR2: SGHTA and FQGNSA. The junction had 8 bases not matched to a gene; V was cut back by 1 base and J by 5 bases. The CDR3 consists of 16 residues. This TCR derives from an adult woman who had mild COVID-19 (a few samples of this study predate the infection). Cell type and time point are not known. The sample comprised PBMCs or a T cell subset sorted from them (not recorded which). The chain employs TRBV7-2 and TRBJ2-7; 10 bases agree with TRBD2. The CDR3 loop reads CASSLVPLAGEDEQYF. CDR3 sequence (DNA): TGTGCCAGCAGCTTAGTACCCCTAGCGGGAGAGGACGAGCAGTACTTC.